The source of this T cell receptor beta chain is a study of spatial heterogeneity in lung cancer. At the level of the study: Untreated early-stage non-small cell lung cancer patients, roughly 72 in total, were the donors. Available follow-up PBMC samples, collected a median of roughly two years post-resection, were sequenced. Study-level results: Relative to follow-up, resection was when ubiquitous expanded tumor TCRs appeared more in blood.

V lost 2 bases, J lost 6 bases, and 5 bases lay in between. The CDR3 is made up of 11 amino acids. Germline assignment: CDR1 SEHNR and CDR2 FQNEAQ (reference sequence). In its sample, this clonotype was seen a few times. Its antigen remains unknown. One entry per CDR3 protein, called by TCRdb with MiXCR from the 5' RACE reads. The sample holds just under 45,000 distinct CDR3 sequences, approximately 24% seen once. Time point in this sample: blood at routine non-recurrence follow-up after resection. Tumor, nontumor lung or frozen PBMC supplied whole RNA, sequenced without sorting. This specimen was PBMCs, taken at follow-up. The gene calls are TRBV7-9 and TRBJ2-7; D is ambiguous. This receptor was taken from a female donor with early-stage non-small cell lung cancer. The DNA of the CDR3 is TGTGCCAGCAGCTTAACTGGCGAGCAGTACTTC. Its translation: CASSLTGEQYF.